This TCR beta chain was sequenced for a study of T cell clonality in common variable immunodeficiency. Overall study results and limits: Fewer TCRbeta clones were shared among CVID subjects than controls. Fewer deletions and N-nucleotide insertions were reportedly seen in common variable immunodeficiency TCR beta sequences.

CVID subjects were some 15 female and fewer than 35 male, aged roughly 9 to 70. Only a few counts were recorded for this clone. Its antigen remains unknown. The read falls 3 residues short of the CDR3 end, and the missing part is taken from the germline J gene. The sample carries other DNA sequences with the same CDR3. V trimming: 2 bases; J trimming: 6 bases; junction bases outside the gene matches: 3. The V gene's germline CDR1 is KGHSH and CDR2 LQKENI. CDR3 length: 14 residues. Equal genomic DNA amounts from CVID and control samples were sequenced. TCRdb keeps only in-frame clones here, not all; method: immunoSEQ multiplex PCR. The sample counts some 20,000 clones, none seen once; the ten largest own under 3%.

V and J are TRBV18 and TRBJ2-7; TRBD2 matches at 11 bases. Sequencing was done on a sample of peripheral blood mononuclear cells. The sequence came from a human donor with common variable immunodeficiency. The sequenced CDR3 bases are TGTGCCAGCTCACCAGGGCTAGCGGGAGGCGAG. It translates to CASSPGLAGGE. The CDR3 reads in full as CASSPGLAGGEQYF.